This entry describes one T cell receptor beta chain. CDR1 and CDR2 (germline): ENHRY, SYGVKD. There are 16 residues in the CDR3. Trimming cost V 7 bases and J 0 bases, with 16 bases left between them. The source of the sample is a study of cytomegalovirus exposure and HLA in healthy donors. The PCR had 60 Vbeta and 13 Jbeta primers. Assay: immunoSEQ multiplex PCR; the TCRdb copy retains only in-frame clones and omits some. The sample contains 70,000 to 80,000 clones, approximately 82% of which appear only once. This receptor was identified in a man between 18 and 35 years old in good health and CMV-seronegative. Sequenced input: PBMCs. The chain joins TRBV10-3 to TRBJ1-3; D possibly corresponds to TRBD1 (5 bases). CDR3 coding DNA: TGTGCCATCACCGACAGAGACCTGAGCTCTGGAAACACCATATATTTT. It is translated as CAITDRDLSSGNTIYF.